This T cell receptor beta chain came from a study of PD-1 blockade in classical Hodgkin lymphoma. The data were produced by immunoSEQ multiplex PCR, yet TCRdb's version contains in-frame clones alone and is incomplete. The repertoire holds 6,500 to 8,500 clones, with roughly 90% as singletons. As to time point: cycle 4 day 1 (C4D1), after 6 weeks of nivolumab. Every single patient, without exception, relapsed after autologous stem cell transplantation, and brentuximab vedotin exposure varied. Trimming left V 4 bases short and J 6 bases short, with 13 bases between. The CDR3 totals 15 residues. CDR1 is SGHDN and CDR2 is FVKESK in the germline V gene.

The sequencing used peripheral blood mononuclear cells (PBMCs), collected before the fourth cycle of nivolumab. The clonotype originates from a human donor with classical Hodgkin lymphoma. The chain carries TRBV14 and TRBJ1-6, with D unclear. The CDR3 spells CASSPTGFLNSPLHF. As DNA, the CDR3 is TGTGCCAGCAGCCCCACCGGGTTTCTTAATTCACCCCTCCACTTT. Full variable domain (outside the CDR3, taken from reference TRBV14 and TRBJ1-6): EAGVTQFPSHSVIEKGQTVTLRCDPISGHDNLYWYRRVMGKEIKFLLHFVKESKQDESGMPNNRFLAERTGGTYSTLKVQPAELEDSGVYFCASSPTGFLNSPLHFGNGTRLTVT.